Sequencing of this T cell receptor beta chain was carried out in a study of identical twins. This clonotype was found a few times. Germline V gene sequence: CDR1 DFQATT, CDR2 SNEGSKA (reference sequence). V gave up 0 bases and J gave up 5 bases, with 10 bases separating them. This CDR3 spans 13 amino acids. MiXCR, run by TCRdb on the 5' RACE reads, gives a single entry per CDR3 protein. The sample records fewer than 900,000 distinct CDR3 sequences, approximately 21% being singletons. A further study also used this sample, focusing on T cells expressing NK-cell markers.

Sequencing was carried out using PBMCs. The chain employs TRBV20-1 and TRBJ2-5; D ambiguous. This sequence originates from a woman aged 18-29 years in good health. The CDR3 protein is CSARETVLETQYF. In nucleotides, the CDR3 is TGCAGTGCTAGAGAAACGGTCCTCGAGACCCAGTACTTC.